This TCR beta chain comes out of a study of T cells in Graves' hyperthyroidism and ophthalmopathy. Study-wide results and limits: Most thyroid clonotypes expanded above 0.001 were also detected in blood. The model foresaw ophthalmopathy a median roughly 6 months prior to onset. In the analysis, a 13 V-J model separated ophthalmopathy from stable hyperthyroidism.

Amplified regions were TCR beta CDR3 sequences from RNA transcripts. HTBI primers were employed in a first-round RT-PCR of the TCR CDR3. Via MiXCR, TCRdb re-called the multiplex PCR reads, giving one row per CDR3 protein. The data contain 250,000 to 300,000 distinct CDR3 sequences, approximately 18% of them singletons. This clonotype has more than one count but fewer than ten. The target antigen is unknown. This CDR3 comprises 14 residues. Trimming shortened V by 5 bases and J by 2 bases, and 13 bases separated the two germline ends. Germline values: CDR1 LNHDA, CDR2 SQIVND (reference sequence). Patients affected by ophthalmopathy presented a Clinical Activity Score of at least 3, a NOSPECS grade of at least 4, and disease duration below 3 months.

Sequenced input: blood. The source of this sequence is a man aged 50 to 60 with Graves' ophthalmopathy. The V and J genes are TRBV19 and TRBJ2-7; no firm D call. The CDR3 nucleotides read TGTGCCAGTAGTTCCCTCGTCCGGCCCTACGAGCAGTACTTC. This translates into CASSSLVRPYEQYF.